This T cell receptor (beta chain) was sequenced during a study of a mutant IDH1 vaccine in newly diagnosed glioma (dated by TCRdb to about 2021). Background for the entire study: Across visits V03 through V10, patients got a total of eight vaccinations, given in weeks 1, 3, 5, 7, 11, 15, 19 and 23. Peripheral blood samples were drawn at six visits, namely V03 (baseline), V05, V07, V10, V12 and V13. Longitudinal TCRB deep sequencing was performed for roughly 27 treated patients wherever samples were available for exploratory analyses. Of the approximately 33 treated patients, around 60% were male and about 40% were female, and a mean age of roughly 40 years was recorded. Vaccination started 4-6 weeks after radiotherapy alone, or was given together with temozolomide cycles in the groups whose treatment included chemotherapy. Before enrollment, patients had received standard therapy of radiotherapy alone, temozolomide alone, or radiochemotherapy with temozolomide; most received the combination.

V is pared back by 5 bases and J by 2 bases, with 4 bases lying between the germline termini. The CDR3 starts with the cysteine, ends with the phenylalanine, and has 11 residues. CDR3 DNA is the only sequence kept; it has 33 bases, read in frame from the first base. CDR1 and CDR2 are drawn from the germline V gene: SNHLY, FYNNEI. What the research found in general, with its limitations: Immune responses induced by the vaccine were seen in 90% to 95% of patients across multiple MHC alleles. No apparent relationship was observed between pseudoprogression and alterations in the top peripheral T cell clonotypes detected by TCRB sequencing. The authors stated that sample limitations prevented analyses of patient blood samples from being reproduced. Availability determined which PBMC samples were chosen for TCRB deep sequencing.

The time point label here, explained by the study, means: week 5, during vaccination. Each vaccine dose was 300 ug of a 20-mer mutant IDH1 peptide in Montanide, given subcutaneously with topical imiquimod. All donors had newly diagnosed IDH1-mutant astrocytomas of WHO grade 3 or 4 that showed loss of nuclear ATRX. The samples were drawn from NOA16, a multicentre, single-arm, open-label phase I trial in Germany that tested a mutant IDH1 peptide vaccine in humans for the first time. Genomic DNA for TCRB sequencing was isolated from EDTA blood with the DNeasy Blood and Tissue Kit. Worth noting for this clone: No cognate antigen has been identified for it. No qualities accompany the bases; no much larger clone lies one base away.

The method was the immunoSEQ multiplex PCR assay. Rearranged TCR beta chain sequences were amplified with the hsTCRB Kit following the manufacturer's protocol. TCRB libraries were sequenced on an Illumina MiSeq. In the paper's pipeline: Demultiplexing, trimming and gene mapping were performed with the kit vendor's proprietary platform. TCRdb retrieved this table from immuneACCESS and kept in-frame rearrangements only. Not all clones are present; in checked studies, unresolved V genes account for under half, and no reason is known for the remainder. V, J and clone size derive from that table, while D and trimming were established from the DNA sequence. This sample holds about 40,000 clones; 90% to 95% were observed only once. Around 2.8% of the sample lies in the top ten.

The chain employs TRBV2 and TRBJ2-7; no D gene call is confident. Sequencing used PBMCs, obtained from a glioma patient whose treatment included an IDH1 peptide vaccine. This clonotype was sampled from a man aged 50-59 years with glioma. The CDR3 protein is CASSTPYEQYF. The base sequence is TGTGCCAGCAGTACCCCCTACGAGCAGTACTTC. With the portions outside the CDR3 filled from the reference TRBV2 and TRBJ2-7 genes, the complete variable region becomes EPEVTQTPSHQVTQMGQEVILRCVPISNHLYFYWYRQILGQKVEFLVSFYNNEISEKSEIFDDQFSVERPDGSNFTLKIRSTKLEDSAMYFCASSTPYEQYFGPGTRLTVT.